This TCR beta chain was documented in a study of cytomegalovirus exposure and HLA in healthy donors. Notes on the study in general: Cytomegalovirus association was assigned to approximately 160 TCR beta chains. Later work showed greater clonal expansion in HLA-associated TCR beta chains than in equally common others. Researchers reportedly found TCR beta sequences accurately predicted most subjects' HLA-A and HLA-B alleles.

Of note for this clone: Its target is not known.

There were likely unrecorded immune exposures, though donors were nominally healthy when sampled. PCR employed 60 Vbeta and 13 Jbeta primers. Produced via immunoSEQ multiplex PCR; TCRdb's table is partial and in-frame only. The repertoire includes roughly 150,000 clones, about 80% of them detected once, and approximately 14% sits in the top ten. Sequencing was done on a sample of PBMCs. This receptor was taken from a woman aged 40 to 50 in good health and CMV-seronegative.

CDR3 protein: CASSLRDTQYF. The CDR3 DNA follows: TGTGCCAGCAGCTTACGGGATACGCAGTATTTT. The V and J genes are TRBV11-1 and TRBJ2-3; no definite D call. From germline, CDR1 is SGHAT and CDR2 FQDESV (reference sequence). The CDR3 has 11 amino acids. With 2 bases removed from V and 6 bases from J, the gap between germline ends came to 3 bases.